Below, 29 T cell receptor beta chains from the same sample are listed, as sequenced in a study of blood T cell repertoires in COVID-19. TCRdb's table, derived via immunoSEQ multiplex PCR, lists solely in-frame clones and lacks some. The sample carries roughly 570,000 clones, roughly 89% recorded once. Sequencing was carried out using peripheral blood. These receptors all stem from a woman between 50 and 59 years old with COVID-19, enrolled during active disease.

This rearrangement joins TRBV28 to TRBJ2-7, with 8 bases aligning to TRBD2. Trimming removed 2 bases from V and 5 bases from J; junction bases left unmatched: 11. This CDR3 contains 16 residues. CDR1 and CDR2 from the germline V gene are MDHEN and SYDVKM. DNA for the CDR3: TGTGCCAGCAGTTTAATAAGTGGCGGGGGGTTCCACGAGCAGTACTTC. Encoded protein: CASSLISGGGFHEQYF.

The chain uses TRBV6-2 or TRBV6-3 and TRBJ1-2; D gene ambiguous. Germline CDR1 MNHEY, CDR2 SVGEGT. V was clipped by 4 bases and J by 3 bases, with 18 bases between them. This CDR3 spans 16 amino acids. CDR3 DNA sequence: TGTGCCAGCAGTTCACTACCACGGAGTTGGCACTATGGCTACACCTTC. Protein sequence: CASSSLPRSWHYGYTF.

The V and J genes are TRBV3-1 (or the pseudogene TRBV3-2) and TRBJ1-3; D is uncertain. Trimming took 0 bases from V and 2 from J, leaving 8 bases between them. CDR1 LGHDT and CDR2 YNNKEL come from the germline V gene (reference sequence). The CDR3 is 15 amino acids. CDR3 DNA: TGTGCCAGCAGCCAAGATCACACAGCTGGAAACACCATATATTTT. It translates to CASSQDHTAGNTIYF.

The CDR3 loop is CAWSVQTGGYNYGYTF. In DNA, the CDR3 is TGTGCCTGGAGTGTACAGACAGGGGGATATAACTATGGCTACACCTTC. The chain uses TRBV30 and TRBJ1-2; 9 nucleotides align to TRBD1. V lost 0 bases, J lost 1 base, and 6 bases stayed unmatched. The CDR3 runs 16 residues. Germline CDR1 reads GTSNPN; CDR2 reads SVGIG (reference sequence).

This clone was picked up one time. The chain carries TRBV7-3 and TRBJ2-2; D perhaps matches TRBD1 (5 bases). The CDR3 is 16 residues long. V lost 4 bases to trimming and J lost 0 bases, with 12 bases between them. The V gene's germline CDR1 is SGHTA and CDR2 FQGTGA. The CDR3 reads CASSSDKPANTGELFF. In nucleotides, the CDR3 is TGTGCCAGCAGCTCGGACAAACCGGCGAACACCGGGGAGCTGTTTTTT.

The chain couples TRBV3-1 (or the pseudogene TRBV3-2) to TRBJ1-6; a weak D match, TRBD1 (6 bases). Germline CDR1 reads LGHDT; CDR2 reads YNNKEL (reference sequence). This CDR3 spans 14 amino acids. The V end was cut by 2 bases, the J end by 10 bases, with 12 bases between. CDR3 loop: CASSQSTGPSPLHF. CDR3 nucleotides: TGTGCCAGCAGCCAATCAACAGGGCCCTCACCCCTCCACTTT.

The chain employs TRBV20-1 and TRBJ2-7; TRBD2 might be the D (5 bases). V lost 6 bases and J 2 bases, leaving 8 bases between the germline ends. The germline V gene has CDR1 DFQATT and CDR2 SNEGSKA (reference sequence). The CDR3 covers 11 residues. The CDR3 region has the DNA TGCAGTGCCTCCGGGACCTACGAGCAGTACTTC. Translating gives CSASGTYEQYF.

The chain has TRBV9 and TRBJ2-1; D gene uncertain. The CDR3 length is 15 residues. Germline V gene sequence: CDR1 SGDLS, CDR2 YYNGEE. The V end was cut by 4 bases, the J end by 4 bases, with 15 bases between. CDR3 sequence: CASSPEAVGYNEQFF. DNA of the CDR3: TGTGCCAGCAGCCCCGAGGCAGTCGGATACAATGAGCAGTTCTTC. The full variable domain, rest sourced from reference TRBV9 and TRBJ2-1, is DSGVTQTPKHLITATGQRVTLRCSPRSGDLSVYWYQQSLDQGLQFLIQYYNGEERAKGNILERFSAQQFPDLHSELNLSSLELGDSALYFCASSPEAVGYNEQFFGPGTRLTVL.

CDR3 amino acids: CASSSRTGFEKLFF. The CDR3 DNA is TGTGCCAGCAGCAGCAGGACAGGGTTCGAAAAACTGTTTTTT. V gene TRBV7-2 combines with J gene TRBJ1-4; 8 bases line up with TRBD1. Per germline, CDR1 SGHTA and CDR2 FQGNSA. The junction had 7 bases not matched to a gene; V was cut back by 5 bases and J by 8 bases. CDR3 length: 14 residues.

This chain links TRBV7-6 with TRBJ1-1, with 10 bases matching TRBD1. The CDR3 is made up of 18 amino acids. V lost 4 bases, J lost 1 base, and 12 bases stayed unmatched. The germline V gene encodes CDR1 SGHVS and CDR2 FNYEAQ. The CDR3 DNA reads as TGTGCCAGCAGCTCCGGGACAGGGGTTTTCTATGGGAACACTGAAGCTTTCTTT. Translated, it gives CASSSGTGVFYGNTEAFF.

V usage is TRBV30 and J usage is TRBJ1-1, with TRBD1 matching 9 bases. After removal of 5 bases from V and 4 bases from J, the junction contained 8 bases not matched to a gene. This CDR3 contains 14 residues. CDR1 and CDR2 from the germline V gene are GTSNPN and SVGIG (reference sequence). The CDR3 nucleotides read TGTGCCTGGGGCCGGGACAGGGATTTCACTGAAGCTTTCTTT. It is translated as CAWGRDRDFTEAFF.

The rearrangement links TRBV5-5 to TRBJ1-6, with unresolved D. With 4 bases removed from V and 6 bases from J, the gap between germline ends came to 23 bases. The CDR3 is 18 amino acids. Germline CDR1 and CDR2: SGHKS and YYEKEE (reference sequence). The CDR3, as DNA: TGTGCCAGCAGCGTGCCCCGGGTCGGATCGGTCTTTAATTCACCCCTCCACTTT. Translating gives CASSVPRVGSVFNSPLHF.

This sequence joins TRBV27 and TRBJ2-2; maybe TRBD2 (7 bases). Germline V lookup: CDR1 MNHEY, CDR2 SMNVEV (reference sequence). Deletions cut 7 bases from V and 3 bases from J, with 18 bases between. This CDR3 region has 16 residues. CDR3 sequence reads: CASTGEGGGDTGELFF. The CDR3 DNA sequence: TGTGCCAGCACCGGAGAAGGGGGAGGGGACACCGGGGAGCTGTTTTTT.

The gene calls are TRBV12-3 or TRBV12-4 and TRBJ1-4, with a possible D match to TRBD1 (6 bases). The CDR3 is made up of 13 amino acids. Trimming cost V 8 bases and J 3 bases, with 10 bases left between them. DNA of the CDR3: TGTGCCAGCGGGTCAGGGGCTAATGAAAAACTGTTTTTT. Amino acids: CASGSGANEKLFF.

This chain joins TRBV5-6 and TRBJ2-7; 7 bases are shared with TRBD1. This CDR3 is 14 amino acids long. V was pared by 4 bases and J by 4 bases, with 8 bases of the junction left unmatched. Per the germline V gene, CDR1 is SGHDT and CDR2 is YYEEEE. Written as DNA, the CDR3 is TGTGCCAGCAGCGCCAACAGGGGAAGATACGAGCAGTACTTC. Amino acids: CASSANRGRYEQYF.

The CDR3 DNA reads as TGTGCCACCAGTGATGGGGGGTCACCGACAGACAATGAGCAGTTCTTC. Translating it yields CATSDGGSPTDNEQFF. The chain combines TRBV24-1 with TRBJ2-1; tentatively, D is TRBD2 (6 bases). CDR3 length equals 16 residues. Germline V lookup: CDR1 KGHDR, CDR2 SFDVKD. Trimming shortened V by 3 bases and J by 5 bases, and 16 bases separated the two germline ends.

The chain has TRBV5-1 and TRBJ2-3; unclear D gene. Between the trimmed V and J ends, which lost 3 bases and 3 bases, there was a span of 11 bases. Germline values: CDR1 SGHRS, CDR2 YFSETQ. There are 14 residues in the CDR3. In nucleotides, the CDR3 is TGCGCCAGCAGCTCGGATGCACAGACAGATACGCAGTATTTT. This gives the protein CASSSDAQTDTQYF.

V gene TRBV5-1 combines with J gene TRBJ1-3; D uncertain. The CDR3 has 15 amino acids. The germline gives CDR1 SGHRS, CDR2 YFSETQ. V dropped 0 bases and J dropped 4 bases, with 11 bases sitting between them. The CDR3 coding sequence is TGCGCCAGCAGCTTGGACCACCTAGAAGGAAACACCATATATTTT. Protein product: CASSLDHLEGNTIYF.

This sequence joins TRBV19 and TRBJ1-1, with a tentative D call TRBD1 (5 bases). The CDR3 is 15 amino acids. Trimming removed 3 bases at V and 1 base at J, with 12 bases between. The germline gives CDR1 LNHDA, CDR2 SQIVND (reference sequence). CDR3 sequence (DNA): TGTGCCAGTAGTATTCTGGCAGGGTCGAACACTGAAGCTTTCTTT. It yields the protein CASSILAGSNTEAFF.

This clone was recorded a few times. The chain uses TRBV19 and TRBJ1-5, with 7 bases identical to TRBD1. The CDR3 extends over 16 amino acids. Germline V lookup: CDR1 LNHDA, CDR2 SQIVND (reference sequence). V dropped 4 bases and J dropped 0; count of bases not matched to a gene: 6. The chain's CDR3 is CASSTDRANSNQPQHF. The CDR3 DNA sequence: TGTGCCAGTAGTACTGACAGGGCAAATAGCAATCAGCCCCAGCATTTT.

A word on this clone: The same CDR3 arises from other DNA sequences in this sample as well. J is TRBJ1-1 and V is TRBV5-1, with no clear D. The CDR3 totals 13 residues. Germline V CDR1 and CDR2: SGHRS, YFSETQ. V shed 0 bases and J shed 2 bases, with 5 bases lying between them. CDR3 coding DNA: TGCGCCAGCAGCTTGGTGCGTAACACTGAAGCTTTCTTT. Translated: CASSLVRNTEAFF.

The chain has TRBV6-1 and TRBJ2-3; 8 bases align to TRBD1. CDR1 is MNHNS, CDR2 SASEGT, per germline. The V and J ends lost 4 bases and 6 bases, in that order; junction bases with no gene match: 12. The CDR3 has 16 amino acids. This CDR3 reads CASSGTGPSMGDTQYF. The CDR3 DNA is TGTGCCAGCAGTGGGACAGGGCCCTCCATGGGGGATACGCAGTATTTT.

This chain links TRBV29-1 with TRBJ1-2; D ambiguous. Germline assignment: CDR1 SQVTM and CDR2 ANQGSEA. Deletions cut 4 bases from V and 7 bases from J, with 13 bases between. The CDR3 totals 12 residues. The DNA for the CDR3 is TGCAGCGTTGGGGGAGGACGCGGTGGCTACACCTTC. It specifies CSVGGGRGGYTF.

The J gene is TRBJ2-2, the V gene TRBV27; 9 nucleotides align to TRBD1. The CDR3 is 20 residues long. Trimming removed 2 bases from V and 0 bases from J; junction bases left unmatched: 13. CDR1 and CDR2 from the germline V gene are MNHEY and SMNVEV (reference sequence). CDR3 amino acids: CASSLVGQGVWRANTGELFF. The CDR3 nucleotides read TGTGCCAGCAGTTTAGTGGGACAGGGAGTTTGGCGCGCGAACACCGGGGAGCTGTTTTTT.

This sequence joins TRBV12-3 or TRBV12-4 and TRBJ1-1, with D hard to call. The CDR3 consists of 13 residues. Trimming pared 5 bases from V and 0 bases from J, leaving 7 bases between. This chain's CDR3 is CASSPHMNTEAFF. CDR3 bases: TGTGCCAGCAGTCCTCACATGAACACTGAAGCTTTCTTT.

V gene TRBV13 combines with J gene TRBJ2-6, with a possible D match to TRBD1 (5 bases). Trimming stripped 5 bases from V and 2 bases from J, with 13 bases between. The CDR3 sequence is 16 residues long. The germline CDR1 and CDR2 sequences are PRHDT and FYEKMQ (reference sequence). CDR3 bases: TGTGCCAGCAGCAAAAGGGGCCCTACTGGGGCCAACGTCCTGACTTTC. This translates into CASSKRGPTGANVLTF.

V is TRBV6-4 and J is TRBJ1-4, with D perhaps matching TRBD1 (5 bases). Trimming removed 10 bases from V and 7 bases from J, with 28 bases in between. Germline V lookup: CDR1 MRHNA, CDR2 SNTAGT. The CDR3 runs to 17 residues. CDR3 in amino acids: CANSSRDVDIKSEKLFF. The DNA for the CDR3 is TGTGCCAACTCGTCCAGGGATGTAGATATTAAAAGTGAAAAACTGTTTTTT.

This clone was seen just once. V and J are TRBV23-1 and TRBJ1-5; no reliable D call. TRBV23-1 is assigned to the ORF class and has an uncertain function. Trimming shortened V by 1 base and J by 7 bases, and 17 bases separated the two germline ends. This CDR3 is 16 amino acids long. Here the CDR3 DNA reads TGCGCCAGCAGTCAATTCGTGAGGTCCCCCCGGCAGCCCCAGCATTTT. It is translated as CASSQFVRSPRQPQHF.

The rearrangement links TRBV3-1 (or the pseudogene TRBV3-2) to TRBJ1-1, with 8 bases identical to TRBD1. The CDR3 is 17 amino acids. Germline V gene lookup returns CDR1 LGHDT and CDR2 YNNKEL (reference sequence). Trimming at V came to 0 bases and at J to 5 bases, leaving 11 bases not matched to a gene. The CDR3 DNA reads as TGTGCCAGCAGCCAAGAAATTGGGCAGGGGGCGCGGACTGAAGCTTTCTTT. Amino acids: CASSQEIGQGARTEAFF.